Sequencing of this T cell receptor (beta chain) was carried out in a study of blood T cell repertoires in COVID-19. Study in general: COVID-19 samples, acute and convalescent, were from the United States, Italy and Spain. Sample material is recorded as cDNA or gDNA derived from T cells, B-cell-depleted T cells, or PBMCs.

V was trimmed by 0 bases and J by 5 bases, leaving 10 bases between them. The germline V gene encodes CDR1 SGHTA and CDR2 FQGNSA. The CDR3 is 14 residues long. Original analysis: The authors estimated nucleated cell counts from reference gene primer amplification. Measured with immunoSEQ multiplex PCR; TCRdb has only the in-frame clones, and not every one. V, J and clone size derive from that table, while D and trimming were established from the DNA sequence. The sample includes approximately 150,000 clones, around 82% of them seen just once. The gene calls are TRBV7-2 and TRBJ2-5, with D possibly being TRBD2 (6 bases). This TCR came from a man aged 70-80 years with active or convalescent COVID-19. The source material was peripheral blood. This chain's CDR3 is CASSLAGTGETQYF. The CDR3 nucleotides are TGTGCCAGCAGCTTAGCGGGGACTGGGGAGACCCAGTACTTC.